This entry lists 26 T cell receptor beta chains sequenced from one sample in a study of identical twins. TCRdb reprocessed the 5' RACE reads with MiXCR, giving one entry per CDR3 protein. The sample has some 790,000 distinct CDR3 sequences, 18% seen once. These data also formed part of another study, on T cells expressing NK-cell markers.

Sequenced input: PBMCs. Every receptor here comes from a woman aged 18 to 35 in good health.

The genes are TRBV12-3 or TRBV12-4 and TRBJ1-5, with TRBD1 as a possible D gene (5 bases). This CDR3 is built from 17 residues. V was shortened by 5 bases and J by 0 bases, with 17 bases between the two germline ends. The CDR3 sequence: CASSPLPGGHSNQPQHF. The CDR3 DNA follows: TGTGCCAGCAGTCCTCTACCCGGTGGACATAGCAATCAGCCCCAGCATTTT.

This clonotype was detected a few times. The rearrangement uses TRBV20-1 and TRBJ2-7; 7 nucleotides agree with TRBD2. The J segment lost 4 bases and the V segment lost 3 bases, leaving 12 bases of the junction unmatched. This CDR3 is built from 15 residues. Looked up from germline, CDR1 is DFQATT and CDR2 is SNEGSKA (reference sequence). The CDR3: CSARSPGGLHYEQYF. In DNA, the CDR3 is TGCAGTGCTAGGTCCCCGGGAGGATTACATTACGAGCAGTACTTC.

The gene calls are TRBV5-1 and TRBJ2-1; possibly TRBD2 for D (5 bases). The germline CDR1 and CDR2 sequences are SGHRS and YFSETQ. CDR3 length: 14 amino acids. Trimming cost V 2 bases and J 8 bases, with 14 bases left between them. As DNA, the CDR3 is TGCGCCAGCAGCTTTGCGACGGGAAGGGATGAGCAGTTCTTC. This codes for CASSFATGRDEQFF.

The chain recombines TRBV5-1 with TRBJ1-4; D remains ambiguous. The CDR3 consists of 15 residues. V shed 6 bases and J shed 8 bases, with 20 bases lying between them. Germline V lookup: CDR1 SGHRS, CDR2 YFSETQ. The CDR3 sequence is CASMMSSGAGEKLFF. The CDR3 DNA reads as TGCGCCAGCATGATGTCGTCGGGCGCGGGGGAAAAACTGTTTTTT.

V and J are TRBV7-9 and TRBJ2-7, with a possible D match to TRBD1 (6 bases). The CDR3 loop spans 17 amino acids. Trimming took 5 bases from V and 5 from J, leaving 25 bases between them. The germline V gene has CDR1 SEHNR and CDR2 FQNEAQ (reference sequence). For the CDR3, the DNA is TGTGCCAGCAGCGATAGAAGAATGGGACACAAAGAAAACGAGCAGTACTTC. Amino acid sequence: CASSDRRMGHKENEQYF.

This clonotype was counted only a few times. The chain has TRBV12-3 or TRBV12-4 and TRBJ1-5; D gene ambiguous. This CDR3 is built from 13 residues. V lost 5 bases and J 7 bases, leaving 12 bases between the germline ends. In DNA form, the CDR3 reads TGTGCCAGCAGTCTTACCCAGAAACAGCCCCAGCATTTT. Its protein is CASSLTQKQPQHF.

The gene calls are TRBV12-3 or TRBV12-4 and TRBJ2-1; 10 positions agree with TRBD2. The CDR3 covers 16 residues. V was pared by 7 bases and J by 0 bases, with 6 bases of the junction left unmatched. The CDR3 DNA reads as TGTGCCAGCAAAACTAGGACTAGCGGCTCCTACAATGAGCAGTTCTTC. Translating it yields CASKTRTSGSYNEQFF.

V gene TRBV3-1 combines with J gene TRBJ2-7, with D hard to call. Germline CDR1 reads LGHDT; CDR2 reads YNNKEL (reference sequence). This CDR3 region has 13 residues. Between the trimmed V and J ends, which lost 1 base and 5 bases, there was a span of 9 bases. The CDR3 DNA reads TGTGCCAGCAGCCAAGGGGGTCCGAACGAGCAGTACTTC. Amino acid sequence: CASSQGGPNEQYF.

This clonotype was seen a few times. The chain couples TRBV20-1 to TRBJ2-3; D remains unclear. Germline values: CDR1 DFQATT, CDR2 SNEGSKA (reference sequence). V was pared by 3 bases and J by 1 base, with 11 bases between. This CDR3 has 14 amino acids. As DNA, the CDR3 is TGCAGTGCTAGCCCCCGATTGGGCACAGATACGCAGTATTTT. Its translation: CSASPRLGTDTQYF.

This clonotype was counted a few times. The chain combines TRBV10-3 with TRBJ2-6, with D possibly being TRBD1 (5 bases). The germline CDR1 and CDR2 sequences are ENHRY and SYGVKD. V was pared by 0 bases and J by 3 bases, with 9 bases between. The CDR3 is made up of 16 amino acids. CDR3 sequence (DNA): TGTGCCATCAGTGAGTCGGCAGGGTTTGGGGCCAACGTCCTGACTTTC. It yields the protein CAISESAGFGANVLTF.

This sequence joins TRBV4-1 and TRBJ1-4; D not resolved. The CDR3 runs 15 residues. With 0 bases removed from V and 10 bases from J, the gap between germline ends came to 15 bases. In germline, CDR1 is MGHRA, CDR2 YSYEKL. CDR3 amino acids: CASSQDRSGSGKLFF. The CDR3 DNA is TGCGCCAGCAGCCAAGATAGGTCGGGCAGCGGAAAACTGTTTTTT.

Comment on this clonotype: An end of the junction differs from the germline gene, which may be a read error. V and J are TRBV20-1 and TRBJ1-3; D possibly corresponds to TRBD1 (5 bases). The CDR3 totals 12 residues. Germline values: CDR1 DFQATT, CDR2 SNEGSKA (reference sequence). The CDR3 reads CSSRDSGNTTYF. The CDR3 bases are TGCAGTTCCAGGGATTCTGGAAACACCACATATTTT.

This clonotype was detected many times. This rearrangement joins TRBV9 to TRBJ2-7; 8 bases are a match to TRBD2. Germline V gene sequence: CDR1 SGDLS, CDR2 YYNGEE. The CDR3 has 15 residues. The trim removed 3 bases at V and 3 bases at J, leaving 8 bases unmatched. The CDR3 DNA follows: TGTGCCAGCAGCGCCGAAACTAGCGGTTACTACGAGCAGTACTTC. It encodes CASSAETSGYYEQYF.

This clonotype was picked up a small number of times. V gene TRBV13 combines with J gene TRBJ1-2; D gene uncertain. Germline-derived CDR1 and CDR2 are PRHDT and FYEKMQ (reference sequence). V lost 0 bases and J lost 3, with 17 bases in between. This CDR3 has 17 residues. The CDR3 is CASSLGQVTPRDYGYTF. CDR3 DNA: TGTGCCAGCAGCTTAGGCCAAGTTACGCCTAGGGACTATGGCTACACCTTC.

The rearrangement uses TRBV5-6 and TRBJ2-5; no clear D gene. Per germline, CDR1 SGHDT and CDR2 YYEEEE. Trimming shortened V by 5 bases and J by 3 bases, and 5 bases separated the two germline ends. CDR3 size: 11 residues. The CDR3 DNA reads TGTGCCAGCAGAGGGAAAGAGACCCAGTACTTC. This encodes CASRGKETQYF.

Only a few counts were recorded for this clonotype. The chain has TRBV6-5 and TRBJ1-1, with no clear D. Trimming removed 2 bases from V and 4 bases from J, with 8 bases in between. CDR1 and CDR2 from the germline V gene are MNHEY and SVGAGI. The CDR3 runs 13 residues. The CDR3: CASSYRRGTEAFF. DNA of the CDR3: TGTGCCAGCAGTTACAGACGGGGCACTGAAGCTTTCTTT.

This clonotype was seen a handful of times. The CDR3 DNA is TGCAGCTTAACAGTGAACACTGAAGCTTTCTTT. This codes for CSLTVNTEAFF. V gene TRBV29-1 combines with J gene TRBJ1-1; D unresolved. This CDR3 has 11 residues. With 8 bases removed from V and 0 bases from J, the gap between germline ends came to 7 bases. CDR1 and CDR2 from the germline V gene are SQVTM and ANQGSEA.

The gene calls are TRBV5-1 and TRBJ1-4, with D possibly TRBD1 on 5 matching bases. V lost 0 bases and J lost 2, with 11 bases in between. This CDR3 comprises 16 residues. Looked up from germline, CDR1 is SGHRS and CDR2 is YFSETQ. The CDR3 region is CASSLAGRTTNEKLFF. DNA of the CDR3: TGCGCCAGCAGCTTGGCAGGGAGGACCACTAATGAAAAACTGTTTTTT.

This chain links TRBV7-8 with TRBJ2-7; 13 bases are shared with TRBD2. J lost 7 bases, V lost 5 bases, and 11 bases had no gene match. This CDR3 has 16 residues. The germline gives CDR1 SGHVS, CDR2 FQNEAQ. Here the CDR3 reads CASSLGGTSGKGEQYF. The CDR3 DNA reads as TGTGCCAGCAGCCTGGGCGGGACTAGCGGGAAAGGGGAGCAGTACTTC. Full variable domain (outside the CDR3, taken from reference TRBV7-8 and TRBJ2-7): GAGVSQSPRYKVAKRGQDVALRCDPISGHVSLFWYQQALGQGPEFLTYFQNEAQLDKSGLPSDRFFAERPEGSVSTLKIQRTQQEDSAVYLCASSLGGTSGKGEQYFGPGTRLTVT.

The chain links TRBV20-1 to TRBJ2-1; TRBD1 matches at 8 bases. Unmatched junction bases numbered 11, after V lost 6 bases and J lost 1 base. This CDR3 contains 16 residues. Germline V gene sequence: CDR1 DFQATT, CDR2 SNEGSKA (reference sequence). The CDR3 nucleotides read TGCAGTGCAACGACAGGGGCAAAGGGGTCCTACAATGAGCAGTTCTTC. Protein product: CSATTGAKGSYNEQFF.

This clonotype came up a few times. This rearrangement joins TRBV20-1 to TRBJ2-3, with 12 bases aligning to TRBD2. The CDR3 has 18 amino acids. J lost 1 base, V lost 0 bases, and 8 bases had no gene match. The V gene's germline CDR1 is DFQATT and CDR2 SNEGSKA (reference sequence). DNA for the CDR3: TGCAGTGCTAGAGATGGGCTAGCGGGGGGGATTCGCACAGATACGCAGTATTTT. As protein: CSARDGLAGGIRTDTQYF.

This clonotype was seen a few times. The V and J genes are TRBV12-3 or TRBV12-4 and TRBJ2-1; possibly TRBD2 for D (5 bases). The V gene lost 7 bases and the J gene lost 6 bases, with 16 bases spanning the gap. This CDR3 is 14 amino acids long. The CDR3 region is CASIVGGPLNEQFF. DNA of the CDR3: TGTGCCAGCATCGTAGGAGGACCCCTCAATGAGCAGTTCTTC.

The chain employs TRBV20-1 and TRBJ2-3; D call uncertain. The CDR3 length is 15 residues. V was cut by 3 bases and J by 3 bases, with 16 bases left in between. From germline, CDR1 is DFQATT and CDR2 SNEGSKA (reference sequence). CDR3 sequence reads: CSASLLPFGTDTQYF. The CDR3 nucleotides are TGCAGTGCTAGTCTGTTACCCTTCGGGACAGATACGCAGTATTTT.

This sequence joins TRBV15 and TRBJ1-2; 9 bases match TRBD1. V lost 4 bases to trimming and J lost 10 bases; unmatched junction nucleotides: 4. This CDR3 region has 12 residues. Germline lookup yields CDR1 LNHNV and CDR2 YYDKDF (reference sequence). CDR3 sequence: CATSTRDRAYTF. The CDR3 nucleotides read TGTGCCACCAGCACAAGGGACAGGGCCTACACCTTC.

CDR3 DNA sequence: TGCAGTGCTCCTCGCGGACAGGGTACCCAAGAGACCCAGTACTTC. This translates into CSAPRGQGTQETQYF. This chain joins TRBV20-1 and TRBJ2-5, with 8 nucleotides matching TRBD1. V shed 5 bases and J 1 base; nucleotides not matched to a gene: 9. The germline gives CDR1 DFQATT, CDR2 SNEGSKA (reference sequence). This CDR3 has 15 amino acids.

This clonotype turned up a few times. DNA for the CDR3: TGTGCCAGCAATGGCGTTGGTGGCTACACCTTC. Translating it yields CASNGVGGYTF. V gene TRBV3-1 combines with J gene TRBJ1-2; D gene ambiguous. Trimming took 7 bases from V and 7 from J, leaving 10 bases between them. CDR1 LGHDT and CDR2 YNNKEL come from the germline V gene (reference sequence). The CDR3 is made up of 11 amino acids.